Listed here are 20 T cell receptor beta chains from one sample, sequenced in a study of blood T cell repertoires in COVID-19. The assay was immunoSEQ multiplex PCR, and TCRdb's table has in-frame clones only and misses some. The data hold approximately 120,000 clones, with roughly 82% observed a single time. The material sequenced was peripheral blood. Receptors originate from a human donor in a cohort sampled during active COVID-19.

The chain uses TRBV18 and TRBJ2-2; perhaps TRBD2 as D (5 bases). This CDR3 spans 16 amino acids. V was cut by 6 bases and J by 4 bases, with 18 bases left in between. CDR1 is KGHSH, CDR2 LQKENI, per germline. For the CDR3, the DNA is TGTGCCAGCTCTCAACAGCGATCCCGGGGCACCGGGGAGCTGTTTTTT. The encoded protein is CASSQQRSRGTGELFF.

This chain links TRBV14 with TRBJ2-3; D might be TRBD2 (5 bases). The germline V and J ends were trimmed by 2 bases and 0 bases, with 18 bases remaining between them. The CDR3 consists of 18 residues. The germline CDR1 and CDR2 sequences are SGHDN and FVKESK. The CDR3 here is CASSQRVISGYSTDTQYF. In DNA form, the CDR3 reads TGTGCCAGCAGCCAACGCGTGATTTCGGGGTATAGCACAGATACGCAGTATTTT.

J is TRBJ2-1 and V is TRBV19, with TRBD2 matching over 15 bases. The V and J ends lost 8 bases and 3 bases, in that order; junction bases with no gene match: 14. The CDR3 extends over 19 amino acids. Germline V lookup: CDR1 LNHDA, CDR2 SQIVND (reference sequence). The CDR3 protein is CASAHTGTSGRPHYNEQFF. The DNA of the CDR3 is TGTGCCAGTGCCCACACCGGGACTAGCGGGAGGCCCCACTACAATGAGCAGTTCTTC.

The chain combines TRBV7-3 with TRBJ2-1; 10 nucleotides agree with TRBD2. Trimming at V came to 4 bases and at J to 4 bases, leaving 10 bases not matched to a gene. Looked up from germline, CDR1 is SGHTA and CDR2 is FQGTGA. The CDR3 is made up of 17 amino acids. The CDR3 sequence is CASSYGRVAGGYNEQFF. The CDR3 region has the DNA TGTGCCAGCAGCTATGGGCGGGTAGCGGGAGGATACAATGAGCAGTTCTTC.

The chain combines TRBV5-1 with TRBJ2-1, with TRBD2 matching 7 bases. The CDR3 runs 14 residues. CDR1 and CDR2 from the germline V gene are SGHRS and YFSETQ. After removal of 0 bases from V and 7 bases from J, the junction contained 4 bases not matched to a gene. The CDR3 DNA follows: TGCGCCAGCAGCTTGGGACTAGCCCGAAATGAGCAGTTCTTC. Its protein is CASSLGLARNEQFF.

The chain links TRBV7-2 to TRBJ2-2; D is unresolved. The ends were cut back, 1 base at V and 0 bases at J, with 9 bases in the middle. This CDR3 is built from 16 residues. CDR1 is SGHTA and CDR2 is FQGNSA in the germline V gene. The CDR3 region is CASSLGWRPNTGELFF. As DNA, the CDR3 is TGTGCCAGCAGCTTAGGATGGCGGCCGAACACCGGGGAGCTGTTTTTT.

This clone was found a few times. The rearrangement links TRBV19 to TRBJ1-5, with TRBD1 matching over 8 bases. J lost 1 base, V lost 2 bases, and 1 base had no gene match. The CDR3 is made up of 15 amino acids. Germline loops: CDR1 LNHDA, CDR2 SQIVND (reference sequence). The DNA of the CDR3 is TGTGCCAGTAGTATAACAGGGGGAAGCAATCAGCCCCAGCATTTT. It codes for CASSITGGSNQPQHF.

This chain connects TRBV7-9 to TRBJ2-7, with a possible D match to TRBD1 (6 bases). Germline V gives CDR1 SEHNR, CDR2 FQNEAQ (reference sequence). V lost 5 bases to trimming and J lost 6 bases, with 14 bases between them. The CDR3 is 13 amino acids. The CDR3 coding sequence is TGTGCCAGCAGCCTAACAGGGATAGGCGAGCAGTACTTC. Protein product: CASSLTGIGEQYF.

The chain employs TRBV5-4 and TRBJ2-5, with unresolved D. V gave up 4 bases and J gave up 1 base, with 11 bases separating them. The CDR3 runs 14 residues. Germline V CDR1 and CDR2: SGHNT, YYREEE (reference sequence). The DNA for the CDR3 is TGTGCCAGCAGCCTGGTGGGCCCCCAAGAGACCCAGTACTTC. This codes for CASSLVGPQETQYF.

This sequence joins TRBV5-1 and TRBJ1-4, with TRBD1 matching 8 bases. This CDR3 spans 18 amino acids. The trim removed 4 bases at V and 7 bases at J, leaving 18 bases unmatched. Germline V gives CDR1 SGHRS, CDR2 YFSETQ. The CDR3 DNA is TGCGCCAGCAGCACAACCGGGACAGGTCGTGCGAGAGGTGAAAAACTGTTTTTT. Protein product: CASSTTGTGRARGEKLFF.

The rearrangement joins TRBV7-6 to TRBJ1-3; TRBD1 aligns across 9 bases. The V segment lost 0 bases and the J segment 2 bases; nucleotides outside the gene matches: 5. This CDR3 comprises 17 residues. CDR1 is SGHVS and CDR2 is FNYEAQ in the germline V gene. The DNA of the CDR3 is TGTGCCAGCAGCTTAGCCTCCGGGACAGGGACTGGAAACACCATATATTTT. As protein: CASSLASGTGTGNTIYF.

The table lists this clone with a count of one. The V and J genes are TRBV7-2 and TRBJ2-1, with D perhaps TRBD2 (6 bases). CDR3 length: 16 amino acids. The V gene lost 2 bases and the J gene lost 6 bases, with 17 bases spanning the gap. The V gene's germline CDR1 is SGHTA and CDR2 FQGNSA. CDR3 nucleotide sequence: TGTGCCAGCAGCTTACTTGTTGGGCTAGCGATCAATGAGCAGTTCTTC. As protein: CASSLLVGLAINEQFF.

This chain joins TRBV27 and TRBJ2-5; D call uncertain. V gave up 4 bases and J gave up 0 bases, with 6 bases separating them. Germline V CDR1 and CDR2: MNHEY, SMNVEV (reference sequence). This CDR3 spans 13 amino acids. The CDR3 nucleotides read TGTGCCAGCAGTTCCGTATACCAAGAGACCCAGTACTTC. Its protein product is CASSSVYQETQYF.

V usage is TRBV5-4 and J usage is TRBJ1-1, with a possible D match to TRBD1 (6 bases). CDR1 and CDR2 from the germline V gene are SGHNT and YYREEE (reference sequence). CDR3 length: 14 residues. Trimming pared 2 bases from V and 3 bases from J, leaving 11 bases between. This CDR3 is CASSLLGADTEAFF. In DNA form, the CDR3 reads TGTGCCAGCAGCTTATTGGGGGCCGACACTGAAGCTTTCTTT.

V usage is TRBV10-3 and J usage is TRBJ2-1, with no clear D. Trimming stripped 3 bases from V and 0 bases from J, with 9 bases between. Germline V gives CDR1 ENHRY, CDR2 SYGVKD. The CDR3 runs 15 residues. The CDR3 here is CAISEDFSSYNEQFF. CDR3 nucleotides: TGTGCCATCAGTGAAGACTTCAGCTCCTACAATGAGCAGTTCTTC.

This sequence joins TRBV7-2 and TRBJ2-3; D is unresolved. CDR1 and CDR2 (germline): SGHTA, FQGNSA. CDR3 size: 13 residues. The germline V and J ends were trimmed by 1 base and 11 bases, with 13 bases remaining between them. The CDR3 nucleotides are TGTGCCAGCAGCTTAGAGCCGGCCGAGGAGCAGTATTTT. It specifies CASSLEPAEEQYF.

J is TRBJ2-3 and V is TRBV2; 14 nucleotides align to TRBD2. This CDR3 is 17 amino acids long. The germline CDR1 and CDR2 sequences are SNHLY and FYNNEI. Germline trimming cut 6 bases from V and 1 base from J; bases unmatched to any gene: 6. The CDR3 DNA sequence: TGTGCCAGCAGGCGGGGACTAGCGGGAGCCCGCACAGATACGCAGTATTTT. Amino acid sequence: CASRRGLAGARTDTQYF.

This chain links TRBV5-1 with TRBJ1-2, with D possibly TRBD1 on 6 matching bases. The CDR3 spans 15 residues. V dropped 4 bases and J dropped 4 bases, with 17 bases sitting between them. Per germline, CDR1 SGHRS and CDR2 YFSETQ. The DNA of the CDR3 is TGCGCCAGCAGCCCACGGACAGACTTTTCCTATGGCTACACCTTC. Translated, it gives CASSPRTDFSYGYTF.

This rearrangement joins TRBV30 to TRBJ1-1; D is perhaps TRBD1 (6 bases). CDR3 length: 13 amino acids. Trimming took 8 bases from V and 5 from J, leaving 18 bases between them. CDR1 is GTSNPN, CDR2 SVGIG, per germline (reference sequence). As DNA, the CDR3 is TGTGCCGCGGACGGGGGGCGCAGGACTGAAGCTTTCTTT. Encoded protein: CAADGGRRTEAFF.

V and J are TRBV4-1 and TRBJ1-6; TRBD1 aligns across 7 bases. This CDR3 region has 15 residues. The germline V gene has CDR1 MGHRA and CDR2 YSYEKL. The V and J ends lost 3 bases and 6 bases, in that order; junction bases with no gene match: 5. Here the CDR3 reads CASSQRTGPNSPLHF. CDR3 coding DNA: TGCGCCAGCAGCCAGAGGACAGGCCCTAATTCACCCCTCCACTTT.